Listed below are T cell receptor beta chains from one sample, sequenced in a study of cytomegalovirus exposure and HLA in healthy donors. Profiled with immunoSEQ multiplex PCR; TCRdb holds only in-frame clones, not every one. Of some 150,000 clones listed, roughly 80% are singletons. Material: PBMCs. These receptor sequences come from a woman aged 18 to 35 in good health and CMV-seronegative. Each CDR3 is given with its conserved first and last residue. Fields, in order: J gene, clone size, V gene, CDR3 protein. Expanded clones are given a class, and other clones once, few, many or no size at all.

>TRBJ2-1|-|TRBV5-1
CASSLGTSGSIDEQFF
>TRBJ2-6|-|TRBV10-3
CAISESRQGAGANVLTF
>TRBJ1-1|few|TRBV6-6
CASSYNMILENTEAFF
>TRBJ2-7|-|TRBV19
CASSGYVAGSYEQYF
>TRBJ2-2|once|TRBV7-2
CASSLDPVVTGELFF
>TRBJ1-2|-|TRBV6-5
CASSPRQGRHGYTF
>TRBJ1-2|-|TRBV30
CAWRGAGRDGYTF
>TRBJ2-2|-|TRBV4-2
CASSHGQFANTGELFF
>TRBJ2-7|-|TRBV5-1
CASSLPGTGLSYEQYF
>TRBJ1-3|few|TRBV10-3
CAISDRTLGNTIYF
>TRBJ2-5|once|TRBV6-5
CATGQASRGQYF
>TRBJ2-7|-|TRBV2
CASSELAGTYEQYF
>TRBJ2-2|-|TRBV7-2
CASSQEDLAGELFF
>TRBJ1-2|few|TRBV2
CASSVNQGPFGYTF
>TRBJ1-2|-|TRBV5-1
CASSPGLPGGAQTRYGYTF
>TRBJ1-1|-|TRBV7-9
CASSLWGSGVSLGTEAFF
>TRBJ2-6|-|TRBV10-3
CATTASRGVEAGANVLTF
>TRBJ2-7|-|TRBV30
CAWSSGTGAREQYF
>TRBJ2-1|-|TRBV27
CASTGGASSYNEQFF
>TRBJ2-3|few|TRBV5-1
CASSSGLAGGRGSDTQYF
>TRBJ2-7|-|TRBV4-2
CASSRTGEDEQYF
>TRBJ2-3|-|TRBV15
CATSPGRAPDTQYF
>TRBJ1-2|-|TRBV16
CASSQSGQGNGYTF
>TRBJ2-1|once|TRBV28
CASSFSPAGLGAYNEQFF
>TRBJ2-7|-|TRBV5-1
CASSLTIGSPGQGTYEQYF
>TRBJ2-1|-|TRBV2
CASSEVAGVGEQFF
>TRBJ2-3|-|TRBV5-4
CASSQTRDTQYF
>TRBJ1-1|once|TRBV28
CASRTASNTEAFF
>TRBJ1-4|few|TRBV6-1
CASRNRGTNEKLFF
>TRBJ2-1|-|TRBV27
CASSRTSGYHRNEQFF
>TRBJ1-1|-|TRBV5-1
CASSSNQGARSEAFF
>TRBJ1-1|once|TRBV25-1
CASSGGQGYQAFF
>TRBJ1-4|-|TRBV7-9
CASSLRSAENEKLFF
>TRBJ1-4|-|TRBV5-8
CASSLDKTGVAEKLFF
>TRBJ2-7|-|TRBV6-5
CASSSPGQVREQYF
>TRBJ2-3|few|TRBV5-1
CASSLAGSGVRADTQYF
>TRBJ1-5|once|TRBV7-2
CASSLTRGDSNQPQHF
>TRBJ2-6|-|TRBV9
CASSEERSSGANVLTF
>-|-|TRBV5-1
CASSWEGNAGTQHF
>TRBJ1-5|-|TRBV6-8
CASSPPRRGQIPNQPQHF
>TRBJ2-7|-|TRBV30
CAWGSYEQYF
>TRBJ2-7|-|TRBV11-3
CASSPRDEQYF
>-|-|TRBV4-3
CASSQLAGWVEQYF
>TRBJ1-5|-|TRBV28
CASSHRENQPQHF
>TRBJ1-2|-|TRBV11-3
CASSSRGGYGYTF
>TRBJ1-3|-|TRBV19
CASSPTGGFGNTIYF